This T cell receptor beta chain was captured in a study of T-cell reconstitution after alpha-beta-depleted transplantation in children. As it was prepared, the TCRbeta library received unique molecular identifiers. TCRdb used MiXCR to reprocess the PCR reads, holding one entry per CDR3 protein. Of about 240,000 distinct CDR3 sequences listed, 12% were seen once; the top ten hold roughly 2.6%. In this sample, this clonotype turned up many times. Germline loops: CDR1 SGHRS, CDR2 YFSETQ. V dropped 5 bases and J dropped 0 bases, with 18 bases sitting between them. This CDR3 is built from 16 residues. The source of this sequence is a human donor who donated a stem cell graft to a child with acute lymphoblastic leukemia. The sequenced sample was PBMCs from the stem cell graft donor, obtained from the stem cell graft. J is TRBJ2-7 and V is TRBV5-1; the D gene is possibly TRBD2 (6 bases). The CDR3 loop is CASRSHGEVLSYEQYF. The CDR3 DNA reads TGCGCCAGCAGGTCACACGGGGAGGTTCTCTCCTACGAGCAGTACTTC.